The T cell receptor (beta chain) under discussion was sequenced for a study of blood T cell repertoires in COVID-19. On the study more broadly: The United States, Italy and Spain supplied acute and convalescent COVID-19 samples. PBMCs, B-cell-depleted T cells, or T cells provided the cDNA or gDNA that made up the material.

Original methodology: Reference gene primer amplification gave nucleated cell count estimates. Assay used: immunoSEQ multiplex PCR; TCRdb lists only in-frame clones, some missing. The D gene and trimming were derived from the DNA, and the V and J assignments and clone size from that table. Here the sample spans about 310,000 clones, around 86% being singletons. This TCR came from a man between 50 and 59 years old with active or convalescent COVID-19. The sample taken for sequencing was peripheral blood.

The CDR3 region has the DNA TGTGCCAGCGGGTCCTCCGGGACAGGGGTTGGCTACACCTTC. Translating it yields CASGSSGTGVGYTF. This chain uses TRBV2 with TRBJ1-2, with 10 bases matching TRBD1. With 8 bases clipped from V and 7 bases from J, the junction kept 10 bases outside the gene matches. Germline V gene sequence: CDR1 SNHLY, CDR2 FYNNEI. There are 14 residues in the CDR3.